This T cell receptor (beta chain) comes out of a study of OX40 agonist ivuxolimab in advanced cancers. As for the study in general: Patients achieving partial responses numbered three: one hepatocellular carcinoma case and two cutaneous melanoma cases.

The CDR3 covers 14 residues. From germline, CDR1 is SNHLY and CDR2 FYNNEI. Trimming shortened V by 8 bases and J by 0 bases, and 14 bases separated the two germline ends. Prior autoimmune disease or systemic immunosuppression barred patients. Produced via immunoSEQ multiplex PCR; TCRdb's table is partial and in-frame only. The sample has over 30,000 clones, approximately 82% seen once. For this clone: Distinct nucleotide sequences in the sample also encode this CDR3.

J is TRBJ2-7 and V is TRBV2; possibly TRBD2 for D (6 bases). This clonotype originated in an adult with an advanced solid tumor such as melanoma, head and neck, liver or kidney cancer. This specimen was CD4+ or CD8+ T cells sorted from blood, taken in a trial of the OX40 agonist ivuxolimab. The CDR3 DNA reads as TGTGCCAGCGCCCGGGACTGGATCTCCTACGAGCAGTACTTC. This encodes CASARDWISYEQYF.